This T cell receptor (beta chain) appears in the sequencing data of a study of blood T cell repertoires in COVID-19. The overall study: Sources were T cells, B-cell-depleted T cells, or PBMCs; the material itself was cDNA or gDNA.

TCRdb's copy holds only in-frame clones and misses some; the assay was immunoSEQ multiplex PCR. This sample yields 400,000 or so clones, of which around 87% are seen a single time; approximately 1.9% belongs to the top ten. The germline V gene encodes CDR1 MNHNY and CDR2 SVGAGI (reference sequence). The length of the CDR3 is 16 residues. Trimming removed 7 bases from V and 0 bases from J, with 16 bases in between. The TCR originated in a man aged 40-49 years in a cohort exposed to, infected with or recovered from COVID-19 (not recorded which). The sample consisted of PBMCs or T cells enriched from blood (not recorded which). The chain is built from TRBV6-6 and TRBJ2-1; D is unresolved. CDR3 in amino acids: CASKSASRSSYNEQFF. The CDR3 DNA is TGTGCCAGCAAGTCAGCGTCCCGTAGCTCCTACAATGAGCAGTTCTTC.